The present entry profiles one T cell receptor beta chain with its context. TCRdb keeps only in-frame clones here, not all; method: immunoSEQ multiplex PCR. The sample contains some 300,000 clones, around nine tenths of which appear only once. The sample originates from a study of blood T cell repertoires in COVID-19. About the study: The United States, Italy and Spain supplied acute and convalescent COVID-19 samples.

All enrollees were about 18 to 90 years old and from 20 to 30 US areas. The specimen was PBMCs or T cells enriched from blood (not recorded which). The TCR comes from a woman aged 25 to 39 who had been exposed to COVID-19.

Written as DNA, the CDR3 is TGTGCCAGCAGCCCTTGGAGTTTGGATGGCTACACCTTC. This sequence encodes CASSPWSLDGYTF. The chain carries TRBV9 and TRBJ1-2; D unclear. Per germline, CDR1 SGDLS and CDR2 YYNGEE. The CDR3 contains 13 residues. V was pared by 4 bases and J by 6 bases, with 13 bases between.